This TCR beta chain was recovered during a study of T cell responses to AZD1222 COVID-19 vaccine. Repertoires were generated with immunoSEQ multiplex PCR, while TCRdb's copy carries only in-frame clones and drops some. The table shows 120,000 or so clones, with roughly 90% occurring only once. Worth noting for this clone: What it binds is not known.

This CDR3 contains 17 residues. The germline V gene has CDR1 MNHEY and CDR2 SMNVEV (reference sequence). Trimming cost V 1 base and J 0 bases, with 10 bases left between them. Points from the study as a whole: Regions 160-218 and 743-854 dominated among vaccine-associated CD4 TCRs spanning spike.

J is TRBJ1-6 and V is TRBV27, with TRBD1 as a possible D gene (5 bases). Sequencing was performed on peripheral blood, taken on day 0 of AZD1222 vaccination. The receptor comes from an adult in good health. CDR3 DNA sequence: TGTGCCAGCAGTTTATTTGGGGCGAGCTCCTATAATTCACCCCTCCACTTT. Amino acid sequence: CASSLFGASSYNSPLHF.